The present T cell receptor (beta chain) was sequenced within a study of blood T cell repertoires in COVID-19. Libraries were prepared by immunoSEQ multiplex PCR; TCRdb keeps only in-frame clonotypes and omits some of them. The table records some 400,000 clones, around 87% of them present only once. The ends were cut back, 3 bases at V and 7 bases at J, with 18 bases in the middle. The length of the CDR3 is 15 residues. The source of this sequence is a man aged 25 to 40 who had recovered from COVID-19. The chain is built from TRBV23-1 and TRBJ2-5; D may be TRBD2 (7 bases). TRBV23-1 is identified as an open reading frame with a role that is uncertain. Sequencing was performed on PBMCs or T cells enriched from blood (not recorded which). CDR3 region: CASSHPQGRGGTQYF. The CDR3, as DNA: TGCGCCAGCAGTCATCCACAGGGAAGGGGGGGGACCCAGTACTTC.